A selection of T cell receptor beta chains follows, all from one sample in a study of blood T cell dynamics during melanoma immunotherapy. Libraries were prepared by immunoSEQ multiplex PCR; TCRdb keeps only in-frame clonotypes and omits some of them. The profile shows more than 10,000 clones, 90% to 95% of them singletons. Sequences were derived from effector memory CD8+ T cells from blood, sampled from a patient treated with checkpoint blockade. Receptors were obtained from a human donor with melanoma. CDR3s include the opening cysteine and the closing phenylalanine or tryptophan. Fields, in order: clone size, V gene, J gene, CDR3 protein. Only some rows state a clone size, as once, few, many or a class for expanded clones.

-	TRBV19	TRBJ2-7	CASSPGSYEQYF
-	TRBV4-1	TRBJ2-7	CASSQLAGGTYEQYF
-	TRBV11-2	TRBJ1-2	CASSLDGGPGYGYTF
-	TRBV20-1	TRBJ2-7	CSALSVYEQYF
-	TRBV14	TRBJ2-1	CASSQDLTATYNEQFF
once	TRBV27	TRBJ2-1	CASSLYGQVSYNEQFF
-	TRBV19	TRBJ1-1	CASSTTGAWNTEAFF
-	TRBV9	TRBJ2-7	CASSADEFHEQYF
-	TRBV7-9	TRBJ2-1	CASSPGLLLGQFF
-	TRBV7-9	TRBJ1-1	CASSGWQMNTEAFF
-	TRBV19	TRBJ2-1	CASTLGLAGGNEQFF
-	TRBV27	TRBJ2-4	CASSLGTGGGNIQYF
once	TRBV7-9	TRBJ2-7	CASSPPGEKRQYF